This T cell receptor beta chain was captured by sequencing in a study of cytomegalovirus exposure and HLA in healthy donors. Overall study findings and caveats: The finding came from a later analysis; first-cohort TCR clusters tended to co-occur in the roughly 120 validation repertoires. Despite most TCR sequences being rare, some public TCRs occurred in many donors. The study labeled around 160 TCR beta chains cytomegalovirus-associated.

As concerns this clone: Its specificity is unknown.

Separation from the roughly 680-subject first cohort characterized the approximately 130-subject validation cohort, to which the donors belonged. Profiled with immunoSEQ multiplex PCR; TCRdb holds only in-frame clones, not every one. The profile shows hundreds of thousands of clones, approximately 84% of them singletons. V shed 8 bases and J 10 bases; nucleotides not matched to a gene: 7. Germline V lookup: CDR1 MGHRA, CDR2 YSYEKL. The CDR3 loop spans 12 amino acids. The sequenced material came from PBMCs. This chain links TRBV4-1 with TRBJ1-4; TRBD1 matches at 7 bases. The clonotype comes from a man younger than 30 in good health and CMV-seropositive. The DNA of the CDR3 is TGCGCCAGCGGGGACAGTGGTGGAAAACTGTTTTTT. As protein: CASGDSGGKLFF.